This T cell receptor (beta chain) was observed in a study of breast tumors, draining lymph nodes, adjacent tissues. TCRdb ran MiXCR on the multiplex PCR reads and lists one entry per CDR3 protein. Among approximately 280,000 distinct CDR3 sequences listed, around 30% were seen once. The V gene lost 4 bases and the J gene lost 4 bases, with 14 bases spanning the gap. Germline V CDR1 and CDR2: MDHEN, SYDVKM. The CDR3 is 15 amino acids. The lymph nodes were axillary draining lymph nodes from breast cancer patients. This chain uses TRBV28 with TRBJ2-1; D is perhaps TRBD1 (6 bases). The sequencing input was axillary lymph node tissue. The receptor's source is a female donor with breast cancer. Some clones in this sample may be carry-over from other donors' samples. The CDR3 DNA follows: TGTGCCAGCAGTTCAGGGACACCCCGGTACAATGAGCAGTTCTTC. Translation gives CASSSGTPRYNEQFF.